This is a list of T cell receptor beta chains from one sample in a study of tumor-infiltrating lymphocytes in primary liver carcinoma. TCRdb analysed the multiplex PCR reads with MiXCR anew, one entry per CDR3 protein. The table lists over 45,000 distinct CDR3 sequences, about three quarters of them singletons. Sequencing used liver tumor tissue from sampling region 5. The origin of the receptors is a man aged 40-55 years with primary liver carcinoma and hepatitis B virus infection. CDR3s include the opening cysteine and the closing phenylalanine or tryptophan. Each record gives: clone size, V gene, D gene, J gene, CDR3 protein, CDR3 DNA. D genes are given only for firm matches. A row's size may be missing; if present it is once, few, many or a size class.

>.|TRBV12-3/TRBV12-4|TRBD1|TRBJ1-1
CASSITPGTANTETFF
TGTGCCAGCAGTATAACTCCCGGGACAGCCAACACTGAAACTTTCTTT
>many|TRBV10-3|.|TRBJ2-6
CASASGGANVLTF
TGTGCCAGTGCCTCTGGTGGGGCCAACGTCCTGACTTTC
>.|TRBV29-1|.|TRBJ2-3
CSIESRDGTDTHYF
TGCAGCATTGAAAGCAGGGATGGTACAGATACGCACTATTTT
>.|TRBV6-6|.|TRBJ1-1
CASRQIMNTEAFF
TGTGCCAGCAGACAGATCATGAACACTGAAGCTTTCTTT
>.|TRBV12-3/TRBV12-4|.|TRBJ2-3
CASSSPGRANTDTQYF
TGCGCCAGCAGTTCTCCCGGACGCGCTAACACAGATACGCAGTATTTT
>once|TRBV4-1|TRBD2|TRBJ2-5
CASCQDRAGGEETQHF
TGCGCCAGTTGCCAAGATCGAGCGGGAGGGGAAGAGACCCAGCACTTC
>.|TRBV6-1|.|TRBJ2-7
CASREEQGGPYEQYF
TGTGCCAGTAGAGAGGAACAGGGAGGCCCCTACGAGCAGTACTTC
>.|TRBV4-1|.|TRBJ2-7
CASNQDLREGAYEQYF
TGCGCCAGCAACCAGGATCTGCGGGAAGGTGCCTACGAGCAGTACTTC
>many|TRBV28|TRBD1|TRBJ1-2
CASSTGPGTASGYTF
TGTGCCAGCAGTACCGGACCCGGGACAGCCAGTGGCTACACCTTC
>many|TRBV6-1|TRBD1|TRBJ1-5
CASSERGQDQPQHF
TGTGCCAGCAGTGAAAGAGGACAGGATCAGCCCCAGCATTTT
>.|TRBV12-3/TRBV12-4|TRBD2|TRBJ2-1
CASTPTSENEQFF
TGTGCCAGCACCCCTACTAGCGAAAATGAGCAGTTCTTC
>.|TRBV6-1|TRBD1|TRBJ1-2
CATLVTGVDYGYTF
TGTGCCACTCTCGTGACAGGGGTAGACTATGGCTACACCTTC
>.|TRBV7-9|.|TRBJ2-7
CASNYNFGIIYEQYF
TGCGCCAGCAACTACAATTTCGGGATCATCTACGAGCAGTACTTC
>.|TRBV12-3/TRBV12-4|.|TRBJ2-7
CASSSLELGKQYF
TGTGCCAGCAGTTCCCTTGAACTAGGCAAGCAGTACTTC
>.|TRBV6-1|.|TRBJ2-1
CASSEVGVDEQSF
TGTGCTAGCAGTGAAGTGGGAGTCGATGAGCAGTCCTTC
>.|TRBV5-4|.|TRBJ2-5
CASNTLSGRLQETQYF
TGTGCCAGCAACACCCTTAGCGGAAGGCTTCAAGAGACCCAGTACTTC
>.|TRBV29-1|.|TRBJ2-1
CSVGPPSGSYNEQFF
TGCAGCGTAGGGCCTCCTTCCGGCTCCTACAATGAGCAATTCTTC
>.|TRBV11-3|.|TRBJ2-7
CANSLEGGGDYEQYF
TGTGCCAACAGCTTAGAGGGAGGGGGCGACTACGAGCAGTACTTC
>.|TRBV2|.|TRBJ2-5
CATLTEEIQYF
TGTGCCACATTGACAGAGGAGATCCAGTACTTC
>few|TRBV7-2|.|TRBJ2-7
CASSSKPGVVEQYF
TGTGCCAGCAGCTCGAAACCTGGGGTCGTCGAGCAGTACTTC
>.|TRBV6-2/TRBV6-3|TRBD2|TRBJ2-5
CASGPGTRVVRGQYF
TGTGCCAGCGGTCCAGGGACTAGAGTAGTTCGTGGCCAGTACTTC
>.|TRBV6-1|.|TRBJ2-7
CASNFGTLTYKQYF
TGTGCTAGCAACTTCGGGACATTGACCTACAAGCAGTACTTC
>.|TRBV6-2/TRBV6-3|.|TRBJ2-3
CASSYLVQNTDMQYF
TGTGCCAGCAGTTACCTGGTCCAAAACACAGATATGCAGTATTTT
>.|TRBV6-1|.|TRBJ1-4
CASSDEGANEKLFF
TGTGCCAGCAGTGATGAAGGGGCTAATGAAAAACTGTTTTTT
>.|TRBV2|TRBD2|TRBJ2-5
CASSEVSSGRAPETQYF
TGTGCCAGCAGTGAGGTCTCGAGCGGGAGGGCCCCGGAGACCCAGTACTTC
>.|TRBV9|TRBD2|TRBJ2-1
CVSSPTGLAAYEQLF
TGTGTCAGCAGCCCGACCGGACTAGCTGCATATGAGCAGCTCTTC
>.|TRBV18|.|TRBJ1-5
CTSSSTNNQPQHF
TGTACCAGCTCGTCGACAAACAATCAGCCCCAGCATTTT
>.|TRBV11-3|.|TRBJ2-2
CTSSLHVELFF
TGTACCAGCAGCTTACACGTGGAGCTGTTTTTT